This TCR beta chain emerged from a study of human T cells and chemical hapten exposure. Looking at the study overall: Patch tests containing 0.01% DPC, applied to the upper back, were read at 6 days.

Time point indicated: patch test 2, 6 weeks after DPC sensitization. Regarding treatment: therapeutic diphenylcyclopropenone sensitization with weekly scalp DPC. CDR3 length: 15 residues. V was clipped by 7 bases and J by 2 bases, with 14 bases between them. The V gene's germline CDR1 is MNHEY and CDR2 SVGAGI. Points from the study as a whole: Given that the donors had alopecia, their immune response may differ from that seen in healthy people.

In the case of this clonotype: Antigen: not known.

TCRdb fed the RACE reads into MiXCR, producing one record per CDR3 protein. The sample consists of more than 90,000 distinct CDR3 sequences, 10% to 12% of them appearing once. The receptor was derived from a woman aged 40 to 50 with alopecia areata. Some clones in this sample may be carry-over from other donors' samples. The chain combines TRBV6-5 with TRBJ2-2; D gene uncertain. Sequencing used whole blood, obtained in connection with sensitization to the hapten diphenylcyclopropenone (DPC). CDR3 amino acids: CASTRLRLNTGELFF. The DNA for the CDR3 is TGTGCCAGCACCAGGTTACGACTTAACACCGGGGAGCTGTTTTTT.